The rows below give T cell receptor beta chains drawn from one sample of a study of T cells in Graves' hyperthyroidism and ophthalmopathy. MiXCR, run by TCRdb on the multiplex PCR reads, gives a single entry per CDR3 protein. The sample holds around 290,000 distinct CDR3 sequences; roughly an eighth are singletons and the top ten take 7.9%. Sequenced input: blood. The receptors stem from a woman between 35 and 50 years old with Graves' hyperthyroidism. CDR3s include the opening cysteine and the closing phenylalanine or tryptophan. D genes are given only for firm matches. Clone size is stated in some rows and not others, as once, few, many or a class when expanded.

D gene,clone size,V gene,J gene,CDR3 DNA,CDR3 protein
.,.,TRBV18,TRBJ2-5,TGTGCCAGCTCACGACAAGGGCAGAGCCAAGAGACCCAGTACTTC,CASSRQGQSQETQYF
.,.,TRBV7-9,TRBJ1-2,TGTGCCAGCAGCACCTCGGCGGGGGGGAGCATTTATGGCTACACCTTC,CASSTSAGGSIYGYTF
TRBD1,many,TRBV15,TRBJ1-5,TGTGCCACCAGCAGAGGGACAGGGGGTAACCAGCCCCAGCATTTT,CATSRGTGGNQPQHF
TRBD1,many,TRBV6-2/TRBV6-3,TRBJ2-2,TGTGCCAGCAAGGTCGGCACAGGGGGCCCCGGGGAGCTGTTTTTT,CASKVGTGGPGELFF
.,many,TRBV2,TRBJ1-5,TGTGCCAGCAGTCCCGACACCTATCAGCCCCAGCATTTT,CASSPDTYQPQHF
.,.,TRBV28,TRBJ1-2,TGTGCCAGCGGCCAAGGCGTTTATGGCTACACCTTC,CASGQGVYGYTF
.,.,TRBV2,TRBJ2-6,TGTGCCAGCAGTGGGGACGTTGGGGCCAACGTCCTGACTTTC,CASSGDVGANVLTF
TRBD1,.,TRBV28,TRBJ1-5,TGTGCCAGCAGTTTACCAGGGGGCCATCAGCCCCAGCATTTT,CASSLPGGHQPQHF
TRBD2,many,TRBV28,TRBJ2-1,TGTGCCAGCACCGACAGCGGGGGAGCCTACAATGAGCAGTTCTTC,CASTDSGGAYNEQFF
TRBD1,many,TRBV15,TRBJ1-5,TGTGCCACCAGCAGAGATCGGGCAGGGGGAGTAAATCAGCCCCAGCATTTT,CATSRDRAGGVNQPQHF
TRBD2,.,TRBV4-1,TRBJ2-2,TGCGCCAGCAGCCAACCGCGGGAGTCGAACACCGGGGAGCTGTTTTTT,CASSQPRESNTGELFF
.,many,TRBV28,TRBJ1-1,TGTGCCAGCAGTTTAAAGGGGAGGAACACTGAAGCTTTCTTT,CASSLKGRNTEAFF
TRBD1,many,TRBV24-1,TRBJ1-2,TGTGCCACCAGTGATCTGGGGACAGGGGAAGGCTACACCTTC,CATSDLGTGEGYTF
TRBD2,many,TRBV11-2,TRBJ2-3,TGTGCCAGCAGCCCCCCCTGGGGCCTAGCGGCTAGCACAGATACGCAGTATTTT,CASSPPWGLAASTDTQYF
TRBD1,.,TRBV19,TRBJ1-1,TGTGCCAGTAGTTATAGGGGGCGGAAAGCTTTCTTT,CASSYRGRKAFF
.,few,TRBV9,TRBJ2-2,TGTGCCAGCAGCTTAGGGTCTCCGCGACTCACCGGGGAGCTGTTTTTT,CASSLGSPRLTGELFF
.,.,TRBV7-9,TRBJ2-1,TGTGCCAGCAGCTTAGCGCTTACCGATGAGCAGTTCTTC,CASSLALTDEQFF
.,few,TRBV29-1,TRBJ1-3,TGCAGCGTTGCTGTCCGACTAAGGGGTGGAAACACCATATATTTT,CSVAVRLRGGNTIYF
TRBD1,.,TRBV2,TRBJ1-1,TGTGCCAGCAGGAGAGGGAGGGCAGGGGGCGGGAAAAACACTGAAGCTTTCTTT,CASRRGRAGGGKNTEAFF